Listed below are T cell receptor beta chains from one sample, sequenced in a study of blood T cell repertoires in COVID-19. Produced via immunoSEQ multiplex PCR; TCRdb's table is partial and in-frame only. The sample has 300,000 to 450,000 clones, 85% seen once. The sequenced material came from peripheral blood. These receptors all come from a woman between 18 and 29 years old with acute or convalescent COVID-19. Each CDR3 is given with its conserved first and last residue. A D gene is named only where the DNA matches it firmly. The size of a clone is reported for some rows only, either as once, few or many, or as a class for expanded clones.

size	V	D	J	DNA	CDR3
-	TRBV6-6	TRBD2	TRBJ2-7	TGTGCCAGCGGCGGAAAGGCCGGGACTAGAGCCTACGAGCAGTACTTC	CASGGKAGTRAYEQYF
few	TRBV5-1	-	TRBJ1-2	TGCGCCAGCAGCCTTACAGGGAATGGCTACACCTTC	CASSLTGNGYTF
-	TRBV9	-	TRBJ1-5	TGTGCCAGCAGCGTAGCCGGTAGCAATCAGCCCCAGCATTTT	CASSVAGSNQPQHF
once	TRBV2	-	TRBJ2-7	TGTGCCAGCAGTGAATCGGCAGGCCAACCCTACGAGCAGTACTTC	CASSESAGQPYEQYF
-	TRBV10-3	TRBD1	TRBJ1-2	TGTGCCATCACCCTTGGACAGGGCGAACGCTATGGCTACACCTTC	CAITLGQGERYGYTF
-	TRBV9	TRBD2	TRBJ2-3	TGTGCCAGCAGCGTAAGCGGGGGAAGCACAGATACGCAGTATTTT	CASSVSGGSTDTQYF
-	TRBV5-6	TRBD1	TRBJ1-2	TGTGCCAGCAGCTTCTTAGGACAGGGGAGGGTCAATGGCTACACCTTC	CASSFLGQGRVNGYTF
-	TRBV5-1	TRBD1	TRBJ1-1	TGCGCCAGCAGCTTGGCCGAGGGGGCTCGGACTGAAGCTTTCTTT	CASSLAEGARTEAFF
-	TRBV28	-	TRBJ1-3	TGTGCCAGCAGACCCGACAGAATTAACACCATATATTTT	CASRPDRINTIYF
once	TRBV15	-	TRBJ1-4	TGTGCCACCAGGGAAACCCGGGAAGAACCTTATAATGAAAAACTGTTTTTT	CATRETREEPYNEKLFF
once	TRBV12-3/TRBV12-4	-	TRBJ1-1	TGTGCCAGCAGTGAGACCCCGGGCACTGAAGCTTTCTTT	CASSETPGTEAFF
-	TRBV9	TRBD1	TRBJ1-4	TGTGCCAGCAGCCCCGAGGGACAGGCTCCACAACTGTATGAAAAACTGTTTTTT	CASSPEGQAPQLYEKLFF
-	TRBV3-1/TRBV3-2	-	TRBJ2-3	TGTGCCAGCAGAGGGGGGGAGTCGGATACGCAGTATTTT	CASRGGESDTQYF
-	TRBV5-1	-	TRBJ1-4	TGCGCCAGCAGGAAGAACGGAGATGAAAAACTGTTTTTT	CASRKNGDEKLFF
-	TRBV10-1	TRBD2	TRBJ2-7	TGCGCCAGCAGGTACGGGTTGAGCGGGAGACCCTACGAGCAGTACTTC	CASRYGLSGRPYEQYF
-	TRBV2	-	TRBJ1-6	TGTGCCAGCAGTGAAGAGGGGACTAATAATTCACCCCTCCACTTT	CASSEEGTNNSPLHF
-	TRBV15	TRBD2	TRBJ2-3	TGTGCCACCAGCAGAGTTTTAGCGGGGGGGCCAGATACGCAGTATTTT	CATSRVLAGGPDTQYF
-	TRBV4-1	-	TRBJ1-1	TGCGCCAGCAGCCAGGCCGGGAGACCCGTTGAAGCTTTCTTT	CASSQAGRPVEAFF
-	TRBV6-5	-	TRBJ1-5	TGTGCCTGCCAACAGGGAAGTCAGCCCCAGCATTTT	CACQQGSQPQHF
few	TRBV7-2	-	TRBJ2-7	TGTGCCAGCAGCTTAGTCCAGGGAATGGCCTACGAGCAGTACTTC	CASSLVQGMAYEQYF
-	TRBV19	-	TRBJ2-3	TGTGCCAGTAGGCAGGGTCGAGGCACAGATACGCAGTATTTT	CASRQGRGTDTQYF
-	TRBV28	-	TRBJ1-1	TGTGCCAGCAGCCGTACATCGAACACTGAAGCTTTCTTT	CASSRTSNTEAFF
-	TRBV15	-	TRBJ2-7	TGTGCCACCCCCGGCAGGGTCGGCGAGCAGTACTTC	CATPGRVGEQYF
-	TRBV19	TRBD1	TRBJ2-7	TGTGCCAGTAGCCTAGGTCGGGACAGGGTCACCTACGAGCAGTACTTC	CASSLGRDRVTYEQYF
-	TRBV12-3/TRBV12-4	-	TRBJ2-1	TGTGCCAGCAGGGAGGGCGACTGGGGGCAGTTCTTC	CASREGDWGQFF
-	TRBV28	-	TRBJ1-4	TGTGCCAGCAGGGACCTCCGGGGGGGTGAAAAACTGTTTTTT	CASRDLRGGEKLFF
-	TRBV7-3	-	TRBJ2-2	TGTGCCAGCAGCTCAAACTACACCGGGGAGCTGTTTTTT	CASSSNYTGELFF
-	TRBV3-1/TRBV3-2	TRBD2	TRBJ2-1	TGTGCCAGCAGCCAAGTCAGGAGCGGGAACTACAATGAGCAGTTCTTC	CASSQVRSGNYNEQFF
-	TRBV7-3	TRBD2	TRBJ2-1	TGTGCCAGCAGCTTGACTAGCGTACCTAACAATGAGCAGTTCTTC	CASSLTSVPNNEQFF
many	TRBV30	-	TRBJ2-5	TGTGCCTGGATGCGTTCGGGACACCTAGAGACCCAGTACTTC	CAWMRSGHLETQYF
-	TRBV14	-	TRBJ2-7	TGTGCCAGCAGCCTGACGGACACTTCTCCTCACTTC	CASSLTDTSPHF
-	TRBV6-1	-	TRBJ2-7	TGTGCCAGCAGTGAAGGTGGGACAATGCGCGAGCAGTACTTC	CASSEGGTMREQYF
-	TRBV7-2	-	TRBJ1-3	TGTGCCAGCAGCTTTCGAGGCGCGGGAAACACCATATATTTT	CASSFRGAGNTIYF
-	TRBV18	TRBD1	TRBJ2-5	TGTGCCAGCTCACCTGGACAGGAAGAGACCCAGTACTTC	CASSPGQEETQYF
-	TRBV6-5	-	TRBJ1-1	TGTGCCAGCAGACACGGGGGTGCTGAAGCTTTCTTT	CASRHGGAEAFF
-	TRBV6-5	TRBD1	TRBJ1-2	TGTGCCAGCAGTTATTATGAGGGGGCTGATGGCTACACCTTC	CASSYYEGADGYTF